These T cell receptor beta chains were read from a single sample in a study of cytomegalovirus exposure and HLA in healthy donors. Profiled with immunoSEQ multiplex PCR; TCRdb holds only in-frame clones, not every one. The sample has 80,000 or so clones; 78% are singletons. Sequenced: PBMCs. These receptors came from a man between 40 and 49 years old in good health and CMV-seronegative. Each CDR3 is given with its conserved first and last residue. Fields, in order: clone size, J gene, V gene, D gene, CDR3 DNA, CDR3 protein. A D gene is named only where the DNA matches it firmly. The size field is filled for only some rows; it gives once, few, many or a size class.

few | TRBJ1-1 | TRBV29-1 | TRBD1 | TGCAGCGCCAGCCTGGGGACAGGTGAAGCTTTCTTT | CSASLGTGEAFF
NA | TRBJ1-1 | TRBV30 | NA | TGTGCCTGGAGTGCGGGAACCAACACTGAAGCTTTCTTT | CAWSAGTNTEAFF
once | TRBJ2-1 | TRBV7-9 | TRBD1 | TGTGCCAGCAGCTCTCGGGACAGGGTTGTGGGTGAGCAGTTCTTC | CASSSRDRVVGEQFF
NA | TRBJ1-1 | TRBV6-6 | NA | TGTGCCAGCAGTTACTTAACTGAAGCTTTCTTT | CASSYLTEAFF
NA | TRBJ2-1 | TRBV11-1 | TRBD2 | TGTGCCAGCAGCGACGGAGGGACTATACAGGATGAGCAGTTCTTC | CASSDGGTIQDEQFF
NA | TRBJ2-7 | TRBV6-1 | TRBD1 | TGTGCCAGCCTCAATTCGCCCGGGACAGCCTACGAGCAGTACTTC | CASLNSPGTAYEQYF
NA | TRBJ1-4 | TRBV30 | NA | TGTGCCTGGAGTCGAACCGGGGGAGGGGGTGAAAAACTGTTTTTT | CAWSRTGGGGEKLFF
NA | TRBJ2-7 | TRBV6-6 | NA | TGTGCCAGCAGTTACCCACTAACAGGTTACCAGTACGAGCAGTACTTC | CASSYPLTGYQYEQYF
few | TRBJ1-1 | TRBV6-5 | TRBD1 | TGTGCCAGCAGCCATGGGACAGGGGGCTTACCTGAAGCTTTCTTT | CASSHGTGGLPEAFF
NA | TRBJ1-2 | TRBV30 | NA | TGTGCCTGGAGTGGCCTACAGATCCCTAACTATGGCTACACCTTC | CAWSGLQIPNYGYTF
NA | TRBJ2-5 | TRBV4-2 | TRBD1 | TGTGCCAGCAGCCCAACGCCGGGACAGGGGGATGAGACCCAGTACTTC | CASSPTPGQGDETQYF